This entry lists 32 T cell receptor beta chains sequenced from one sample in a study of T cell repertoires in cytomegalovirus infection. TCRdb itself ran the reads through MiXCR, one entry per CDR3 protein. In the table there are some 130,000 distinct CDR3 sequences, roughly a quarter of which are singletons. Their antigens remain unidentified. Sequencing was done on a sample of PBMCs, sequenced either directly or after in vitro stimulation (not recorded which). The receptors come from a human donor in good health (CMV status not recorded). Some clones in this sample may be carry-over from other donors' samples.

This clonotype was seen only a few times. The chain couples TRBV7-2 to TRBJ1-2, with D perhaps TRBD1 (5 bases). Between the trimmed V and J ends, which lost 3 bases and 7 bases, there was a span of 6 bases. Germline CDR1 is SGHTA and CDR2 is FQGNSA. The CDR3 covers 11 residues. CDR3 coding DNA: TGTGCCAGCAGCTTCAGGGCTGGCTACACCTTC. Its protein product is CASSFRAGYTF.

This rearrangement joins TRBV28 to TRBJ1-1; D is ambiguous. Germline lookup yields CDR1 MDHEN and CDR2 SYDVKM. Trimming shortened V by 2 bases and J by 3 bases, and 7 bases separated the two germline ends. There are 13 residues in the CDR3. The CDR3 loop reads CASSLTEYTEAFF. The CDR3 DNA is TGTGCCAGCAGTTTAACAGAATACACTGAAGCTTTCTTT.

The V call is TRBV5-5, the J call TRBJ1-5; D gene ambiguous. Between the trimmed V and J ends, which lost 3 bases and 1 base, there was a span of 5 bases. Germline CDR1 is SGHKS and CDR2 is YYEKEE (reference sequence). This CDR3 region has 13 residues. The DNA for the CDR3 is TGTGCCAGCAGCTCACGCAGCAATCAGCCCCAGCATTTT. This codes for CASSSRSNQPQHF.

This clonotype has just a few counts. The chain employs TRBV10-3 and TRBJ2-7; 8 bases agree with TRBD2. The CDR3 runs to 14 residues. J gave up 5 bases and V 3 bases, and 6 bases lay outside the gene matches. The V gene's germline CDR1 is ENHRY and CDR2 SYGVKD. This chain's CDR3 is CAISETREGDEQYV. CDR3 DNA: TGTGCCATCAGTGAAACCCGGGAGGGGGACGAGCAGTACGTC.

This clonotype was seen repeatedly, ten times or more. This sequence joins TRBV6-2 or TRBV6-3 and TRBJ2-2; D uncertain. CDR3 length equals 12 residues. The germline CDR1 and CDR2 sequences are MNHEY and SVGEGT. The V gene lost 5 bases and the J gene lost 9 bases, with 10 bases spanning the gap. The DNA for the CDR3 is TGTGCCAGCAGTGAACTCAGGAGGGAGCTGTTTTTT. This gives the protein CASSELRRELFF.

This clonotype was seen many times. CDR3 nucleotide sequence: TGTGCCAGCAGCTTAGACCCAAATCCTTCCACAGATACGCAGTATTTT. Protein product: CASSLDPNPSTDTQYF. The chain uses TRBV7-2 and TRBJ2-3, with D unresolved. Trimming took off 1 base at V and 2 bases at J, with 13 bases between the two ends. The CDR3 has 16 residues. The germline CDR1 and CDR2 sequences are SGHTA and FQGNSA.

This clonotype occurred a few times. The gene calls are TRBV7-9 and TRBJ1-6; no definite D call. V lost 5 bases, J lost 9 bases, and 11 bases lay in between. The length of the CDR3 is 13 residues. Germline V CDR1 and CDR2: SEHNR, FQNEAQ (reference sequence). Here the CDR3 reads CASSERTGSPLHF. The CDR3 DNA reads TGTGCCAGCAGCGAGCGGACGGGTTCACCCCTCCACTTT.

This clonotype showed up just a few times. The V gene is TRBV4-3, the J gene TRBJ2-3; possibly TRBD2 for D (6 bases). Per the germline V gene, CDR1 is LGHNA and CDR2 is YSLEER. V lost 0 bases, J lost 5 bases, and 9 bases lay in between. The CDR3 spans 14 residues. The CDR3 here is CASSQDYGGDTQYF. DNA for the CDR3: TGCGCCAGCAGCCAAGATTACGGGGGAGATACGCAGTATTTT.

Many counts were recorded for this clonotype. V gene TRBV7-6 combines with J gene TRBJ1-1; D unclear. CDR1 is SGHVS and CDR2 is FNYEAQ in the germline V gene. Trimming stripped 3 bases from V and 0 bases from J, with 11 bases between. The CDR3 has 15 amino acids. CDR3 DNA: TGTGCCAGCAGCTTGGGGAACCTAATGAACACTGAAGCTTTCTTT. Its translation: CASSLGNLMNTEAFF.

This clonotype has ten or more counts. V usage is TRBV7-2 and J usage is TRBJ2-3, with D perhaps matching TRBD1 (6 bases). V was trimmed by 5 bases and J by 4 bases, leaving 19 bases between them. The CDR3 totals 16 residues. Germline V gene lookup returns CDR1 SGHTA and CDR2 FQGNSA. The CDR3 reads CASSGWRTDPPDTQYF. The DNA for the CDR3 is TGTGCCAGCAGCGGGTGGAGGACAGACCCCCCAGATACGCAGTATTTT.

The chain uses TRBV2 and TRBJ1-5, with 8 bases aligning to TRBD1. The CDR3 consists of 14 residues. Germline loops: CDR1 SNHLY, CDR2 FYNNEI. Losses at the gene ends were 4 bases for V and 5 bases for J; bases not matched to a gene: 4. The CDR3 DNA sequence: TGTGCCAGCAGTGTACAGGGGGGGGATCAGCCCCAGCATTTT. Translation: CASSVQGGDQPQHF.

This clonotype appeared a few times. CDR3 residues: CASSLGGFSGNTIYF. The CDR3, as DNA: TGTGCCAGCAGTTTAGGGGGATTTTCTGGAAACACCATATATTTT. This chain connects TRBV6-1 to TRBJ1-3; TRBD1 is a possible D gene (6 bases). The CDR3 has 15 amino acids. Germline CDR1 reads MNHNS; CDR2 reads SASEGT. V gave up 5 bases and J gave up 1 base, with 12 bases separating them.

The CDR3 sequence: CASSLSESGAFF. The DNA for the CDR3 is TGTGCCAGCAGTTTATCTGAATCTGGAGCTTTCTTT. The V gene is TRBV28, the J gene TRBJ1-1; D unclear. In germline, CDR1 is MDHEN, CDR2 SYDVKM. V lost 1 base, J lost 10 bases, and 10 bases lay in between. The CDR3 sequence is 12 residues long.

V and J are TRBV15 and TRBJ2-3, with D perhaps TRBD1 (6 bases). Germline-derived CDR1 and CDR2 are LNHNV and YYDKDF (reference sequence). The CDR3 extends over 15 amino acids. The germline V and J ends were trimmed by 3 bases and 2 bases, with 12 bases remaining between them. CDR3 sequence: CATSSTGLPTDTQYF. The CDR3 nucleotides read TGTGCCACCAGCAGTACAGGGCTCCCCACAGATACGCAGTATTTT.

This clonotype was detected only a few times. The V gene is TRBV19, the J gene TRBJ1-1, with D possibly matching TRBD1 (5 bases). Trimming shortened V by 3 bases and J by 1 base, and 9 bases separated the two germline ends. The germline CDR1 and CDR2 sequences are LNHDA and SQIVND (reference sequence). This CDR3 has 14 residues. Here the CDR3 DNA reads TGTGCCAGTAGTATTGGGGCGGGGAACACTGAAGCTTTCTTT. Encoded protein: CASSIGAGNTEAFF.

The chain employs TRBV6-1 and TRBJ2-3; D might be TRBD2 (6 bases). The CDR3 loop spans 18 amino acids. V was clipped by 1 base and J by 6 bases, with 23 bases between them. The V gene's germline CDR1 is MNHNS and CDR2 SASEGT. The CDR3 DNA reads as TGTGCCAGCAGTGAAGTGCTAGGAGCGGGTCCGCCCAGGGATACGCAGTATTTT. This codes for CASSEVLGAGPPRDTQYF.

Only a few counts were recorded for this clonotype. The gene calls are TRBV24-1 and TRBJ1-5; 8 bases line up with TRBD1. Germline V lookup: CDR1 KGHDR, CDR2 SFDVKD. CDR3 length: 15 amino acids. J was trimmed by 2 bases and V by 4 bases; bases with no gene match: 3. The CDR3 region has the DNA TGTGCCACCAGTGACCCGGGACAGGGCAATCAGCCCCAGCATTTT. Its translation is CATSDPGQGNQPQHF.

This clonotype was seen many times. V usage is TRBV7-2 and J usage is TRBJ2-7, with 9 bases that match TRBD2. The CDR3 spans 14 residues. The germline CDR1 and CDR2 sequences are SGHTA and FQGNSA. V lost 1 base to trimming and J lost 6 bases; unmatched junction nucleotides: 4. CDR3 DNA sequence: TGTGCCAGCAGCTTAGGCGGGAGGGCCGGCGAGCAGTACTTC. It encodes CASSLGGRAGEQYF. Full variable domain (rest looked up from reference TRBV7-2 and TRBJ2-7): GAGVSQSPSNKVTEKGKDVELRCDPISGHTALYWYRQSLGQGLEFLIYFQGNSAPDKSGLPSDRFSAERTGGSVSTLTIQRTQQEDSAVYLCASSLGGRAGEQYFGPGTRLTVT.

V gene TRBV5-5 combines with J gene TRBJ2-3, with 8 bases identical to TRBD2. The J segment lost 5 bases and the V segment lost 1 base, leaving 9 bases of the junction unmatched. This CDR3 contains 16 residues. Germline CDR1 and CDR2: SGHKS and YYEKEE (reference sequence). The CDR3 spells CASSLRTAGGEDTQYF. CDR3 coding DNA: TGTGCCAGCAGCTTGAGGACAGCCGGGGGGGAAGATACGCAGTATTTT.

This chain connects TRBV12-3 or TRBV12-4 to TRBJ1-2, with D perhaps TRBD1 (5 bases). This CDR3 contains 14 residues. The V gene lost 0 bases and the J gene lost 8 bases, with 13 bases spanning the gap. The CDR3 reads CASSLAGQRGGYTF. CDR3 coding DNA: TGTGCCAGCAGTTTAGCAGGGCAGAGGGGAGGCTACACCTTC.

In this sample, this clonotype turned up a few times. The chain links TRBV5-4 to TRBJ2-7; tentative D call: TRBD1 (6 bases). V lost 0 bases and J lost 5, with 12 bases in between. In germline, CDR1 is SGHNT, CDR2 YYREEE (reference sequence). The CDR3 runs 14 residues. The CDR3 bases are TGTGCCAGCAGCTTGGAGCAGGGGCGAAACGAGCAGTACTTC. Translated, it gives CASSLEQGRNEQYF.

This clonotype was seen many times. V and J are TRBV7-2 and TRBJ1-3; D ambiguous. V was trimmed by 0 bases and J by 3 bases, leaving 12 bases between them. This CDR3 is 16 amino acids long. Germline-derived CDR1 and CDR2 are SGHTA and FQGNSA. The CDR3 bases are TGTGCCAGCAGCTTAGCGGGCGGAAGGGTTGGAAACACCATATATTTT. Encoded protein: CASSLAGGRVGNTIYF.

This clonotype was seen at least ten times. The chain's CDR3 is CASSLGLAGGQETQYF. CDR3 DNA sequence: TGTGCCAGCAGCCTGGGACTAGCGGGGGGACAAGAGACCCAGTACTTC. The V call is TRBV7-6, the J call TRBJ2-5; 15 nucleotides align to TRBD2. This CDR3 has 16 amino acids. Germline CDR1 reads SGHVS; CDR2 reads FNYEAQ. V was pared by 5 bases and J by 2 bases, with 3 bases of the junction left unmatched.

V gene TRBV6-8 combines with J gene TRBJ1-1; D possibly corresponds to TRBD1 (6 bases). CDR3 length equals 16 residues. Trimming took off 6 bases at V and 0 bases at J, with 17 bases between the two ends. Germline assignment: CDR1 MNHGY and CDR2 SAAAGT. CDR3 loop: CASRSEGTHMNTEAFF. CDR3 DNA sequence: TGTGCCAGCAGGAGTGAGGGGACACACATGAACACTGAAGCTTTCTTT.

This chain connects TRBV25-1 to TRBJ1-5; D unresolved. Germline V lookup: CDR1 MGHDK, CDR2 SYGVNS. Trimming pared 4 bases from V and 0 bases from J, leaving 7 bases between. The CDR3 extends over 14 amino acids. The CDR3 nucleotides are TGTGCCAGCAGTGCCACCTATAGCAATCAGCCCCAGCATTTT. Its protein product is CASSATYSNQPQHF.

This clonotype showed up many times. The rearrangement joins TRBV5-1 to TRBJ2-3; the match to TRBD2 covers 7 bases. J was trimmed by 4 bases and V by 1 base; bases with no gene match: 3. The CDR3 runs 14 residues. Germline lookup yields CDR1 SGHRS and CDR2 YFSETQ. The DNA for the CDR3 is TGCGCCAGCAGCTTGTGGCTAGCGGCAGATACGCAGTATTTT. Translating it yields CASSLWLAADTQYF.

CDR3 sequence (DNA): TGTGCCAGTAGTATTGGAGGACAGGGTCGAGATACGCAGTATTTT. Its protein product is CASSIGGQGRDTQYF. V is TRBV19 and J is TRBJ2-3; 8 bases fit TRBD1. V trimming: 3 bases; J trimming: 5 bases; junction bases outside the gene matches: 7. The CDR3 length is 15 residues. Germline CDR1 and CDR2: LNHDA and SQIVND (reference sequence). The complete variable domain, with remaining parts taken from reference TRBV19 and TRBJ2-3, reads DGGITQSPKYLFRKEGQNVTLSCEQNLNHDAMYWYRQDPGQGLRLIYYSQIVNDFQKGDIAEGYSVSREKKESFPLTVTSAQKNPTAFYLCASSIGGQGRDTQYFGPGTRLTVL.

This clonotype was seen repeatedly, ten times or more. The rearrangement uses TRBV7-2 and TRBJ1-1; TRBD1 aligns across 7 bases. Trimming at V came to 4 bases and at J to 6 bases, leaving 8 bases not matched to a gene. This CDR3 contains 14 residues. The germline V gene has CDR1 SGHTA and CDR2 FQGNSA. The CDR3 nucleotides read TGTGCCAGCAGCTCCAGACAGGGTTACCCTGAAGCTTTCTTT. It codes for CASSSRQGYPEAFF.

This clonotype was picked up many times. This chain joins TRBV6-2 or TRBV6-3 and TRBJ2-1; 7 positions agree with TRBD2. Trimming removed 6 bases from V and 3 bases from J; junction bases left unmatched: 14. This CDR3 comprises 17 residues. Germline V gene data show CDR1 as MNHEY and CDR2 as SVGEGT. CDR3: CASRGNRGSLNYNEQFF. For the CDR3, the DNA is TGTGCCAGCAGGGGGAACCGCGGGAGTTTGAACTACAATGAGCAGTTCTTC.

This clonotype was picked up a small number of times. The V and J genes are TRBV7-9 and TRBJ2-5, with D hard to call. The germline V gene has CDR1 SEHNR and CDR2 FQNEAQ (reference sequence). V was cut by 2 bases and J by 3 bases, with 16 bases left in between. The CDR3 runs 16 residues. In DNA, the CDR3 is TGTGCCAGCAGCTTAATCCGGGCCGCGGTCAAAGAGACCCAGTACTTC. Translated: CASSLIRAAVKETQYF.

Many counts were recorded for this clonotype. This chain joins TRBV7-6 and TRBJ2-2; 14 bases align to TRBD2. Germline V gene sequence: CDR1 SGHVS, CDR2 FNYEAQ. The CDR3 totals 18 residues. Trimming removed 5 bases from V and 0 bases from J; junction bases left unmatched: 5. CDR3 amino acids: CASSPGLAGGPNTGELFF. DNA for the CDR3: TGTGCCAGCAGCCCCGGACTAGCGGGAGGACCGAACACCGGGGAGCTGTTTTTT.

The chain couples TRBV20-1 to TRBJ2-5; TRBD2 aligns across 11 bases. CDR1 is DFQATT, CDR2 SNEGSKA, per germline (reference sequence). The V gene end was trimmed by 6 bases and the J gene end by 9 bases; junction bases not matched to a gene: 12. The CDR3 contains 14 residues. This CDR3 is CSASGLAGPRAQYF. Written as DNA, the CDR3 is TGCAGTGCAAGCGGACTAGCGGGCCCTCGGGCCCAGTACTTC.